This is a list of T cell receptor beta chains from one sample in a study of T cell responses to AZD1222 COVID-19 vaccine. The data were produced by immunoSEQ multiplex PCR, yet TCRdb's version contains in-frame clones alone and is incomplete. The sample has about 140,000 clones, 85% to 90% seen once. The sample was peripheral blood, taken on day 0 of AZD1222 vaccination. The origin of the receptors is an adult in good health. Both conserved end residues are part of each CDR3. A D gene is named only where the DNA matches it firmly. Size values are once, few and many counts, or a class for expanded clones, and some rows have none.

V: TRBV29-1; D: -; J: TRBJ1-2; size: -; CDR3: CSVANRDYGYTF; DNA: TGCAGCGTCGCGAACAGGGACTATGGCTACACCTTC
V: TRBV15; D: -; J: TRBJ2-3; size: -; CDR3: CATSRVEGSTDTQYF; DNA: TGTGCCACCAGCAGAGTTGAAGGGAGCACAGATACGCAGTATTTT
V: TRBV7-7; D: -; J: TRBJ2-7; size: few; CDR3: CASSLTQKYEQYF; DNA: TGTGCTAGCAGCCTCACACAGAAATACGAGCAGTACTTC
V: TRBV6-5; D: -; J: TRBJ1-2; size: once; CDR3: CASRSGGDYGYTF; DNA: TGTGCCAGCAGGTCGGGGGGGGACTATGGCTACACCTTC
V: TRBV12-5; D: TRBD2; J: TRBJ2-3; size: -; CDR3: CASGGLAGVDTQYF; DNA: TGTGCTAGTGGAGGACTAGCGGGAGTAGATACGCAGTATTTT
V: TRBV7-8; D: TRBD1; J: TRBJ2-7; size: -; CDR3: CASSRGQGYEQYF; DNA: TGTGCCAGCAGCCGGGGACAGGGATACGAGCAGTACTTC
V: TRBV2; D: -; J: TRBJ2-3; size: few; CDR3: CASSEALRATQYF; DNA: TGTGCCAGCAGTGAAGCGCTTAGAGCTACGCAGTATTTT
V: TRBV3-1/TRBV3-2; D: -; J: TRBJ1-5; size: once; CDR3: CASSQGRTANQPQHF; DNA: TGTGCCAGCAGCCAAGGGCGGACGGCCAATCAGCCCCAGCATTTT
V: TRBV7-6; D: TRBD1; J: TRBJ1-1; size: -; CDR3: CASSPRTGGTEAFF; DNA: TGTGCCAGCAGCCCAAGGACAGGGGGGACTGAAGCTTTCTTT
V: TRBV9; D: TRBD1; J: TRBJ2-1; size: once; CDR3: CASSLKTGWDNEQFF; DNA: TGTGCCAGCAGCCTAAAGACAGGGTGGGACAATGAGCAGTTCTTC
V: TRBV28; D: TRBD2; J: TRBJ2-2; size: -; CDR3: CASSSVILAGATGELFF; DNA: TGTGCCAGCAGTTCCGTGATCCTAGCGGGAGCAACCGGGGAGCTGTTTTTT
V: TRBV5-1; D: TRBD1; J: TRBJ1-2; size: -; CDR3: CASRRVQGDARGYTF; DNA: TGCGCCAGCAGGCGCGTACAGGGGGACGCGCGGGGCTACACCTTC
V: TRBV5-4; D: -; J: TRBJ1-2; size: -; CDR3: CASSLGAQYGYTF; DNA: TGTGCCAGCAGCTTGGGGGCTCAGTATGGCTACACCTTC
V: TRBV28; D: -; J: TRBJ2-7; size: once; CDR3: CASSWGRGSYEQYF; DNA: TGTGCCAGCAGCTGGGGCAGGGGCTCCTACGAGCAGTACTTC
V: TRBV6-2/TRBV6-3; D: -; J: TRBJ1-5; size: -; CDR3: CASRYGTSQPQHF; DNA: TGTGCCAGCAGGTACGGGACTAGTCAGCCCCAGCATTTT
V: TRBV6-5; D: TRBD1; J: TRBJ1-1; size: -; CDR3: CASLQQGKSTEAFF; DNA: TGTGCCAGCCTCCAACAGGGGAAAAGCACTGAAGCTTTCTTT
V: TRBV4-3; D: -; J: TRBJ1-6; size: -; CDR3: CASSQDPLPANSPLHF; DNA: TGCGCCAGCAGCCAAGATCCGCTTCCCGCCAATTCACCCCTCCACTTT
V: TRBV19; D: TRBD1; J: TRBJ2-7; size: -; CDR3: CASSIAGQGADEQYF; DNA: TGTGCCAGTAGTATAGCGGGACAGGGGGCTGACGAGCAGTACTTC
V: TRBV20-1; D: -; J: TRBJ1-5; size: -; CDR3: CSASLGGNQPQHF; DNA: TGCAGTGCTAGTCTAGGGGGAAATCAGCCCCAGCATTTT
V: TRBV14; D: -; J: TRBJ2-3; size: -; CDR3: CASSQVSLAGQSPPTDTQYF; DNA: TGTGCCAGCAGCCAAGTGTCGTTAGCGGGACAGTCCCCTCCCACAGATACGCAGTATTTT
V: TRBV10-3; D: -; J: TRBJ1-6; size: once; CDR3: CAISDKNSPLHF; DNA: TGTGCCATCAGTGACAAAAATTCACCCCTCCACTTT
V: TRBV5-1; D: TRBD2; J: TRBJ2-5; size: -; CDR3: CASTGLAGVGETQYF; DNA: TGCGCCAGCACAGGACTAGCGGGAGTGGGAGAGACCCAGTACTTC